The source of this T cell receptor beta chain is a study of T cells after yellow fever vaccination. Study background: Fractions containing few cells were prepared with SMART-Seq v4 Ultra Low Input.

The germline V gene has CDR1 DFQATT and CDR2 SNEGSKA (reference sequence). This CDR3 has 12 amino acids. V gave up 4 bases and J gave up 6 bases, with 10 bases separating them. TCR cDNA, made by 5'RACE template switching, carried an added universal primer site and UMIs. TCRdb independently ran MiXCR on the 5' RACE reads; one entry per CDR3 protein. The sample has around 350,000 distinct CDR3 sequences, more than 5.5% seen once. In this sample, this clonotype turned up a few times. Its antigen is still unknown. Study outcomes and limitations: CD4 and CD8 compartments shared a small share of clonotypes, likely from convergent recombination. The presence of abundant clonotypes contaminating from the bulk population was possible in FACS-sorted repertoires.

This receptor was obtained from a man aged 25 to 40 who received the YFV17D yellow fever vaccine. The sequenced sample was PBMCs, obtained 5 days after the yellow fever booster vaccination. V and J are TRBV20-1 and TRBJ1-5; no reliable D call. CDR3: CSAKTQSQPQHF. In DNA form, the CDR3 reads TGCAGTGCTAAAACCCAGAGTCAGCCCCAGCATTTT.